One sample yielded the 19 T cell receptor beta chains listed below, sequenced in a study of T-cell reconstitution after alpha-beta-depleted transplantation in children. Unique molecular identifiers featured in how the TCRbeta library was prepared. TCRdb used MiXCR to reprocess the PCR reads, holding one entry per CDR3 protein. The profile shows hundreds of thousands of distinct CDR3 sequences, 13% of them singletons. The material sequenced was PBMCs, taken before TCRalphabeta/CD19-depleted stem cell transplant. These receptors were obtained from a girl aged 2-10 years with congenital amegakaryocytic thrombocytopenia, due to receive a stem cell transplant.

The chain has TRBV20-1 and TRBJ2-6, with D perhaps matching TRBD1 (5 bases). The V end lost 1 base, the J end lost 1 base, and 11 bases lay between the germline ends. The CDR3 is 16 residues long. CDR1 DFQATT and CDR2 SNEGSKA come from the germline V gene (reference sequence). The CDR3 nucleotides read TGCAGTGCTAGAGTGGACACGGTATCTGGGGCCAACGTCCTGACTTTC. Amino acids: CSARVDTVSGANVLTF.

This clonotype was seen repeatedly, ten times or more. J is TRBJ2-1 and V is TRBV20-1, with D hard to call. The CDR3 covers 13 residues. V lost 7 bases and J 3 bases, leaving 13 bases between the germline ends. Germline assignment: CDR1 DFQATT and CDR2 SNEGSKA (reference sequence). This chain's CDR3 is CSVIEKVYNEQFF. The CDR3 coding sequence is TGCAGTGTTATAGAGAAGGTCTACAATGAGCAGTTCTTC.

The rearrangement uses TRBV5-1 and TRBJ2-3; no clear D. This CDR3 is built from 15 residues. Germline lookup yields CDR1 SGHRS and CDR2 YFSETQ. Trimming removed 0 bases at V and 1 base at J, with 9 bases between. The CDR3 loop reads CASSLAQTGTDTQYF. Written as DNA, the CDR3 is TGCGCCAGCAGCTTGGCCCAGACTGGCACAGATACGCAGTATTTT. Full variable domain (missing parts from reference TRBV5-1 and TRBJ2-3): KAGVTQTPRYLIKTRGQQVTLSCSPISGHRSVSWYQQTPGQGLQFLFEYFSETQRNKGNFPGRFSGRQFSNSRSEMNVSTLELGDSALYLCASSLAQTGTDTQYFGPGTRLTVL.

The table lists this clonotype with a few counts. The V call is TRBV4-2, the J call TRBJ2-7, with D perhaps TRBD2 (5 bases). Germline V gene lookup returns CDR1 LGHNA and CDR2 YNFKEQ. The CDR3 runs 15 residues. The V gene lost 0 bases and the J gene lost 5 bases, with 14 bases spanning the gap. Here the CDR3 reads CASSQEAGSRDEQYF. The CDR3 nucleotides read TGTGCCAGCAGCCAAGAAGCTGGGAGCCGGGACGAGCAGTACTTC.

This clonotype was found many times. This chain links TRBV5-1 with TRBJ1-1; possibly TRBD1 for D (5 bases). Trimming removed 9 bases from V and 4 bases from J, with 25 bases in between. This CDR3 has 16 amino acids. Germline V gene lookup returns CDR1 SGHRS and CDR2 YFSETQ. As DNA, the CDR3 is TGCGCCACCTTAAGGCAGGGAGAATTTATGGGCACTGAAGCTTTCTTT. Translating gives CATLRQGEFMGTEAFF. Full variable domain (outside the CDR3, taken from reference TRBV5-1 and TRBJ1-1): KAGVTQTPRYLIKTRGQQVTLSCSPISGHRSVSWYQQTPGQGLQFLFEYFSETQRNKGNFPGRFSGRQFSNSRSEMNVSTLELGDSALYLCATLRQGEFMGTEAFFGQGTRLTVV.

This clonotype occurred a few times. The chain couples TRBV4-2 to TRBJ1-1; TRBD1 is a possible D gene (5 bases). The CDR3 is made up of 14 amino acids. With 6 bases removed from V and 4 bases from J, the gap between germline ends came to 15 bases. CDR1 is LGHNA and CDR2 is YNFKEQ in the germline V gene. The CDR3 bases are TGTGCCAGCAGGGGAGAACTTGGGACCACTGAAGCTTTCTTT. Protein sequence: CASRGELGTTEAFF.

This clonotype turned up a few times. This chain connects TRBV5-1 to TRBJ2-5; 8 bases fit TRBD2. V dropped 6 bases and J dropped 2; count of bases not matched to a gene: 9. Germline-derived CDR1 and CDR2 are SGHRS and YFSETQ. CDR3 length: 15 residues. The CDR3 loop is CASKPTLAVQETQYF. The CDR3, as DNA: TGCGCCAGCAAACCTACACTAGCGGTTCAAGAGACCCAGTACTTC. Full variable domain (outside the CDR3, taken from reference TRBV5-1 and TRBJ2-5): KAGVTQTPRYLIKTRGQQVTLSCSPISGHRSVSWYQQTPGQGLQFLFEYFSETQRNKGNFPGRFSGRQFSNSRSEMNVSTLELGDSALYLCASKPTLAVQETQYFGPGTRLLVL.

This clonotype was counted ten times or more. CDR3 coding DNA: TGTGCCAGCAGTTTCCGGAACCAAGAGACCCAGTACTTC. It yields the protein CASSFRNQETQYF. V is TRBV12-3 or TRBV12-4 and J is TRBJ2-5, with D hard to call. Trimming took 3 bases from V and 0 from J, leaving 5 bases between them. The CDR3 has 13 residues.

This clonotype was observed many times. One junction end does not reproduce the germline sequence, and a read error may be involved. The chain joins TRBV6-5 to TRBJ1-2; no reliable D call. The CDR3 contains 13 residues. Looked up from germline, CDR1 is MNHEY and CDR2 is SVGAGI. The CDR3 spells CASSYRVHYGYTF. In DNA form, the CDR3 reads TGTGCCAGCAGTTACCGAGTTCACTACGGCTACACCTTC.

Remarks on this clonotype: A much more abundant neighbour one base away suggests this may be a read error. The chain is built from TRBV5-1 and TRBJ2-3; D is unresolved. Germline V CDR1 and CDR2: SGHRS, YFSETQ. CDR3 size: 15 residues. DNA for the CDR3: TGCACCAGCAGCTTGGCCCATAGCAGTGGAGATACGCAGTATTTT. This sequence encodes CTSSLAHSSGDTQYF.

This clonotype was counted at least ten times. The V call is TRBV6-2 or TRBV6-3, the J call TRBJ2-7; D is undetermined. Germline values: CDR1 MNHEY, CDR2 SVGEGT. This CDR3 is built from 11 residues. V was clipped by 6 bases and J by 3 bases, with 6 bases between them. The CDR3 here is CASSQFYEQYF. The DNA of the CDR3 is TGTGCCAGCAGCCAGTTCTACGAGCAGTACTTC.

This clonotype came up once. V usage is TRBV5-1 and J usage is TRBJ2-1; 10 bases agree with TRBD2. The CDR3 is 13 amino acids. The junction had 7 bases not matched to a gene; V was cut back by 0 bases and J by 16 bases. The germline V gene encodes CDR1 SGHRS and CDR2 YFSETQ. The CDR3 spells CASSLEWTSGIFF. The CDR3 DNA is TGCGCCAGCAGCTTGGAATGGACTAGCGGCATTTTCTTC.

In this sample, this clonotype turned up many times. The chain uses TRBV21-1 and TRBJ1-6. TRBV21-1 is a pseudogene. The CDR3 extends over 17 amino acids. CDR3 residues: CASSKGVLGTAHSPLHF. In DNA, the CDR3 is TGTGCCAGCAGCAAAGGAGTCCTTGGGACAGCGCATTCACCCCTCCACTTT.

The rearrangement links TRBV6-2 or TRBV6-3 to TRBJ2-1; the D gene is possibly TRBD2 (6 bases). The CDR3 is 12 amino acids. Germline CDR1 reads MNHEY; CDR2 reads SVGEGT. Between the trimmed V and J ends, which lost 7 bases and 10 bases, there was a span of 14 bases. The CDR3 is CASMTGVVEQFF. In DNA, the CDR3 is TGTGCCAGCATGACGGGGGTTGTCGAGCAGTTCTTC.

The CDR3 protein is CASIQRYWDRGATNEKLFF. The CDR3 nucleotides read TGTGCCAGCATCCAGCGATACTGGGACAGGGGGGCGACTAATGAAAAACTGTTTTTT. V is TRBV28 and J is TRBJ1-4; 11 bases fit TRBD1. CDR1 and CDR2 (germline): MDHEN, SYDVKM. The CDR3 runs to 19 residues. The V gene end was trimmed by 7 bases and the J gene end by 2 bases; junction bases not matched to a gene: 15. Using reference TRBV28 and TRBJ1-4 for the parts outside the CDR3, the full variable domain is DVKVTQSSRYLVKRTGEKVFLECVQDMDHENMFWYRQDPGLGLRLIYFSYDVKMKEKGDIPEGYSVSREKKERFSLILESASTNQTSMYLCASIQRYWDRGATNEKLFFGSGTQLSVL.

This clonotype has only a few counts. The chain links TRBV4-1 to TRBJ2-1, with 14 bases identical to TRBD2. Germline V gene sequence: CDR1 MGHRA, CDR2 YSYEKL. V shed 0 bases and J 8 bases; nucleotides not matched to a gene: 3. The CDR3 is made up of 16 amino acids. The CDR3 region has the DNA TGCGCCAGCAGCCAAGATGGGACTAGCGGGAGTTATGAGCAGTTCTTC. Its translation is CASSQDGTSGSYEQFF.

Only a few counts were recorded for this clonotype. The CDR3 bases are TGCGCCAGCAGAATGGGGGAGAGCTCCTACAATGAGCAGTTCTTC. This sequence encodes CASRMGESSYNEQFF. The chain combines TRBV5-1 with TRBJ2-1, with D tentatively TRBD1 or TRBD2 (5 bases each). The CDR3 runs 15 residues. CDR1 and CDR2 (germline): SGHRS, YFSETQ. V was pared by 5 bases and J by 0 bases, with 12 bases between.

This clonotype was found a few times. This chain connects TRBV12-3 or TRBV12-4 to TRBJ2-5; possible D gene TRBD2, 6 bases. V was clipped by 1 base and J by 3 bases, with 12 bases between them. CDR3 length: 15 amino acids. This chain's CDR3 is CASSLGGGGEETQYF. DNA of the CDR3: TGTGCCAGCAGTTTAGGGGGAGGCGGGGAAGAGACCCAGTACTTC.

This chain connects TRBV3-1 to TRBJ2-1; D gene unclear. V lost 0 bases and J 5 bases, leaving 8 bases between the germline ends. The CDR3 runs to 14 residues. Looked up from germline, CDR1 is LGHDT and CDR2 is YNNKEL (reference sequence). CDR3 coding DNA: TGTGCCAGCAGCCAAGACTACAGCCACAATGAGCAGTTCTTC. It is translated as CASSQDYSHNEQFF.